This record looks at one T cell receptor beta chain sequence and its context. Its antigen is currently unknown. The data are from a study of shared clonotypes between healthy human individuals. Overall study findings and caveats: Naive subsets generally had larger estimated richness than memory subsets.

CDR3 size: 13 residues. With 0 bases removed from V and 6 bases from J, the gap between germline ends came to 6 bases. Per the germline V gene, CDR1 is LNHNV and CDR2 is YYDKDF (reference sequence). Around 220 ng DNA, tens of thousands of T cell genomes, went into each sorted-subset replicate PCR. Using immunoSEQ multiplex PCR, the repertoire was profiled, and TCRdb retains in-frame clones only, with some absent. The sample yields fewer than 3 million clones, 92% seen once. V gene TRBV15 combines with J gene TRBJ1-3; no definite D call. The source of this sequence is a man younger than 35 in good health. Some clones in this sample may be carry-over from other donors' samples. The sequenced sample was naive CD4+ T cells from PBMCs. The subset: CD45RA+ positively selected. Here the CDR3 reads CATSRDNTNTIYF. Here the CDR3 DNA reads TGTGCCACCAGCAGAGACAACACAAACACCATATATTTT.